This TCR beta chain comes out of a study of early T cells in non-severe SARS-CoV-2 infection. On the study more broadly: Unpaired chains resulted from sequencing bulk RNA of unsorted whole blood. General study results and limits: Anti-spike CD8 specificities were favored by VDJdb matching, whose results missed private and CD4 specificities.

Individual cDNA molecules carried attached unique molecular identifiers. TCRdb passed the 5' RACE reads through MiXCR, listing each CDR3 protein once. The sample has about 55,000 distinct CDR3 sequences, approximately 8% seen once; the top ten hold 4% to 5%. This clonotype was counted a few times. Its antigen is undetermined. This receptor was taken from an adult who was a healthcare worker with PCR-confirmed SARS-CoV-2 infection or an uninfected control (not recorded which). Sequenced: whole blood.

CDR3 amino acids: CASSEYPPSEEQYF. The CDR3, as DNA: TGCGCCAGCAGCGAGTACCCTCCTTCGGAAGAGCAGTACTTC. V gene TRBV5-1 combines with J gene TRBJ2-7, with unresolved D. The germline CDR1 and CDR2 sequences are SGHRS and YFSETQ. This CDR3 comprises 14 residues. Between the trimmed V and J ends, which lost 4 bases and 7 bases, there was a span of 18 bases.